The 10 T cell receptor beta chains below all came from one sample that was sequenced in a study of control samples from healthy donors and cancer patients (dated by TCRdb to about 2020). The library was built by means of the immunoSEQ multiplex PCR assay. TCRdb's version of the immuneACCESS table is confined to in-frame rearrangements and falls short of the full clone set. An unresolved V gene accounts for under half of the shortfall where checked; the remainder is of unknown origin. The sample contains 150,000 to 200,000 clones, 90% to 95% of them found a single time. The ten largest clones take up less than 1.6% of the sample. Input material: blood. The receptors come from a woman under 40 in good health.

This chain joins TRBV30 and TRBJ2-5, with 8 bases fitting TRBD1. Germline V gene lookup returns CDR1 GTSNPN and CDR2 SVGIG (reference sequence). The CDR3 is made up of 19 amino acids. Unmatched junction bases numbered 15, after V lost 0 bases and J lost 0 bases. CDR3 protein: CAWSVRGRAPRRHQETQYF. As DNA, the CDR3 is TGTGCCTGGAGTGTCAGGGGGCGAGCCCCAAGGCGGCACCAAGAGACCCAGTACTTC.

The chain carries TRBV6-2 or TRBV6-3 and TRBJ2-2, with D perhaps TRBD2 (6 bases). The germline V and J ends were trimmed by 2 bases and 5 bases, with 6 bases remaining between them. The length of the CDR3 is 13 residues. The germline gives CDR1 MNHEY, CDR2 SVGEGT. Written as DNA, the CDR3 is TGTGCCAGCAGTTACCGGGAGACCGGGGAGCTGTTTTTT. It translates to CASSYRETGELFF.

This clone was counted at least ten times. The rearrangement links TRBV7-9 to TRBJ2-7, with D possibly matching TRBD2 (5 bases). Trimming took 0 bases from V and 5 from J, leaving 8 bases between them. The CDR3 spans 13 residues. Per the germline V gene, CDR1 is SEHNR and CDR2 is FQNEAQ (reference sequence). The CDR3 DNA reads as TGTGCCAGCAGCTTAGCGGACTTGAACGAGCAGTACTTC. Its protein product is CASSLADLNEQYF.

This CDR3 reads CARLAGVYEQYF. The CDR3 DNA is TGTGCCAGGCTAGCGGGGGTCTACGAGCAGTACTTC. J is TRBJ2-7 and V is TRBV28, with 10 bases fitting TRBD2. The trim removed 9 bases at V and 3 bases at J, leaving 2 bases unmatched. Germline assignment: CDR1 MDHEN and CDR2 SYDVKM. This CDR3 has 12 amino acids.

V gene TRBV10-1 combines with J gene TRBJ2-7, with 8 bases matching TRBD1. The ends lost 9 bases at V and 0 bases at J; junction bases unmatched: 7. Germline CDR1 is WNHNN and CDR2 is SYGVQD (reference sequence). This CDR3 has 14 amino acids. The chain's CDR3 is CARKTGTGSYEQYF. Written as DNA, the CDR3 is TGCGCCAGAAAAACGGGGACAGGCTCCTACGAGCAGTACTTC.

V is TRBV12-3 or TRBV12-4 and J is TRBJ2-1; tentatively, D is TRBD1 (5 bases). This CDR3 is built from 12 residues. V dropped 3 bases and J dropped 6 bases, with 6 bases sitting between them. This CDR3 is CASSFRGNEQFF. In DNA form, the CDR3 reads TGTGCCAGCAGTTTTAGGGGCAATGAGCAGTTCTTC.

The V gene is TRBV7-3, the J gene TRBJ2-5, with 16 nucleotides matching TRBD2. There are 16 residues in the CDR3. The germline V gene has CDR1 SGHTA and CDR2 FQGTGA. J lost 2 bases, V lost 5 bases, and 2 bases had no gene match. CDR3 loop: CASSLGLAGGQETQYF. CDR3 nucleotide sequence: TGTGCCAGCAGCCTGGGACTAGCGGGAGGGCAAGAGACCCAGTACTTC.

J is TRBJ1-5 and V is TRBV6-4; D is ambiguous. Germline CDR1 and CDR2: MRHNA and SNTAGT. V was shortened by 4 bases and J by 1 base, with 5 bases between the two germline ends. This CDR3 comprises 13 residues. CDR3 protein: CASSGDSNQPQHF. CDR3 sequence (DNA): TGTGCCAGCAGTGGTGACAGCAATCAGCCCCAGCATTTT.

This chain's CDR3 is CASSLRGSSTDTQYF. The CDR3 DNA sequence: TGCGCCAGCAGCTTGCGGGGGTCTAGCACAGATACGCAGTATTTT. The V and J genes are TRBV5-1 and TRBJ2-3; possible D gene TRBD2, 6 bases. CDR3 length equals 15 residues. The germline CDR1 and CDR2 sequences are SGHRS and YFSETQ. With 1 base removed from V and 0 bases from J, the gap between germline ends came to 9 bases.

V gene TRBV6-5 combines with J gene TRBJ1-1; 7 bases agree with TRBD1. Germline lookup yields CDR1 MNHEY and CDR2 SVGAGI. CDR3 length: 14 residues. Germline trimming cut 0 bases from V and 4 bases from J; bases unmatched to any gene: 2. The CDR3 coding sequence is TGTGCCAGCAGTTACTCGGACAGGCTCACTGAAGCTTTCTTT. This sequence encodes CASSYSDRLTEAFF.